The 10 T cell receptor beta chains below come from one sample, sequenced in a study of response to subunit inactivated influenza vaccine. A single record per CDR3 protein comes from TCRdb applying MiXCR to the RT-PCR reads. The data contain more than 700,000 distinct CDR3 sequences, less than 25% of them singletons. The input for sequencing was PBMCs from blood, taken roughly 5 days after vaccination. These receptors all come from a man in his fifties who received an inactivated influenza vaccine.

This clonotype was seen a handful of times. The chain uses TRBV20-1 and TRBJ2-5, with a weak D call TRBD2 (6 bases). The CDR3 totals 14 residues. With 5 bases removed from V and 4 bases from J, the gap between germline ends came to 17 bases. The V gene's germline CDR1 is DFQATT and CDR2 SNEGSKA (reference sequence). The CDR3 reads CSARRALGGETQYF. The CDR3 DNA follows: TGCAGTGCTCGGCGGGCTCTGGGGGGAGAGACCCAGTACTTC.

The chain couples TRBV5-1 to TRBJ1-1, with D possibly being TRBD1 (6 bases). From germline, CDR1 is SGHRS and CDR2 YFSETQ. The CDR3 has 13 amino acids. V was pared by 3 bases and J by 7 bases, with 13 bases between. CDR3 in DNA: TGCGCCAGCAGCTGGCTGACAGGAGGTGAAGCTTTCTTT. Its protein product is CASSWLTGGEAFF. Complete variable domain (other parts from reference TRBV5-1 and TRBJ1-1): KAGVTQTPRYLIKTRGQQVTLSCSPISGHRSVSWYQQTPGQGLQFLFEYFSETQRNKGNFPGRFSGRQFSNSRSEMNVSTLELGDSALYLCASSWLTGGEAFFGQGTRLTVV.

The chain links TRBV6-1 to TRBJ2-3; a possible D gene is TRBD1 (6 bases). Germline V CDR1 and CDR2: MNHNS, SASEGT. V lost 4 bases and J lost 2, with 10 bases in between. CDR3 length equals 14 residues. The CDR3 sequence is CASSVGTTTDTQYF. Here the CDR3 DNA reads TGTGCCAGCAGTGTAGGGACAACCACAGATACGCAGTATTTT.

The sample holds a few counts of this clonotype. This chain joins TRBV27 and TRBJ1-4, with D unclear. The germline CDR1 and CDR2 sequences are MNHEY and SMNVEV (reference sequence). The CDR3 spans 15 residues. The V end was cut by 4 bases, the J end by 0 bases, with 9 bases between. The CDR3 loop reads CASSSNWATNEKLFF. The CDR3, as DNA: TGTGCCAGCAGTTCCAACTGGGCAACTAATGAAAAACTGTTTTTT.

This clonotype has more than one count but fewer than ten. The V gene is TRBV5-1, the J gene TRBJ2-7; no definite D call. Germline CDR1 SGHRS, CDR2 YFSETQ. V was pared by 0 bases and J by 3 bases, with 10 bases between. The CDR3 contains 14 residues. CDR3 amino acids: CASSLAVGNYEQYF. Written as DNA, the CDR3 is TGCGCCAGCAGCTTGGCCGTGGGTAACTACGAGCAGTACTTC.

The chain has TRBV5-6 and TRBJ2-7; 10 nucleotides line up with TRBD2. J gave up 3 bases and V 1 base, and 4 bases lay outside the gene matches. This CDR3 is 15 amino acids long. Germline CDR1 reads SGHDT; CDR2 reads YYEEEE. The CDR3 here is CASSLNLAGDYEQYF. For the CDR3, the DNA is TGTGCCAGCAGCTTGAATCTAGCGGGAGACTACGAGCAGTACTTC.

This clonotype was seen a handful of times. The V and J genes are TRBV7-9 and TRBJ1-1, with D unclear. The CDR3 sequence is 13 residues long. The germline V gene has CDR1 SEHNR and CDR2 FQNEAQ (reference sequence). The V end lost 1 base, the J end lost 8 bases, and 11 bases lay between the germline ends. The chain's CDR3 is CASSLGLAAEAFF. The CDR3, as DNA: TGTGCCAGCAGCTTAGGCTTGGCAGCCGAAGCTTTCTTT.

This chain uses TRBV5-1 with TRBJ1-2, with D uncertain. The CDR3 sequence is 14 residues long. Germline V gene sequence: CDR1 SGHRS, CDR2 YFSETQ. V shed 5 bases and J shed 3 bases, with 14 bases lying between them. The CDR3 bases are TGCGCCAGCAGGTTATCGGCGCCTTACTATGGCTACACCTTC. Protein: CASRLSAPYYGYTF.

The chain recombines TRBV6-1 with TRBJ2-3; 11 bases align to TRBD1. The germline V gene has CDR1 MNHNS and CDR2 SASEGT. V lost 1 base and J lost 2; bases outside the gene matches: 2. The CDR3 totals 16 residues. CDR3 sequence (DNA): TGTGCCAGCAGTGAAGGGACAGGGGGCTTCACAGATACGCAGTATTTT. It specifies CASSEGTGGFTDTQYF.

This clonotype was observed at least ten times. The V gene is TRBV4-3, the J gene TRBJ2-2; maybe TRBD1 (5 bases). Trimming shortened V by 0 bases and J by 9 bases, and 11 bases separated the two germline ends. Germline V gene data show CDR1 as LGHNA and CDR2 as YSLEER. The CDR3 totals 14 residues. The CDR3 DNA reads TGCGCCAGCAGCCAAGAGGGAAGGGGCCGGGAGCTGTTTTTT. This gives the protein CASSQEGRGRELFF.